A single sample is the source of the 30 T cell receptor beta chains below, sequenced in a study of T-cell memory formation after mild COVID-19. One entry per CDR3 protein, called by TCRdb with MiXCR from the 5' RACE reads. The repertoire holds around 130,000 distinct CDR3 sequences, with more than 15% as singletons. The specimen sequenced was PBMCs or a T cell subset sorted from them (not recorded which). All receptors derive from a man aged 18 to 29 who had mild COVID-19 (a few samples of this study predate the infection). Cell type and time point are not known.

The table lists this clonotype with a few counts. V is TRBV12-3 or TRBV12-4 and J is TRBJ2-1; D ambiguous. Trimming stripped 7 bases from V and 2 bases from J, with 6 bases between. The CDR3 covers 12 residues. CDR3 DNA: TGTGCCAGCACCGACCCCTACAATGAGCAGTTCTTC. Its translation: CASTDPYNEQFF.

This chain uses TRBV6-5 with TRBJ2-1; D ambiguous. Germline V gene lookup returns CDR1 MNHEY and CDR2 SVGAGI. V was cut by 2 bases and J by 7 bases, with 6 bases left in between. This CDR3 has 12 residues. CDR3 sequence: CASSYLGNEQFF. CDR3 coding DNA: TGTGCCAGCAGTTACCTGGGGAATGAGCAGTTCTTC.

This clonotype was seen a handful of times. The chain recombines TRBV6-2 or TRBV6-3 with TRBJ1-3; the D is unclear. The CDR3 spans 13 residues. V was trimmed by 7 bases and J by 0 bases, leaving 7 bases between them. Germline V gene sequence: CDR1 MNHEY, CDR2 SVGEGT. CDR3 in DNA: TGTGCCAGCAAACTGAGCTCTGGAAACACCATATATTTT. Translating gives CASKLSSGNTIYF.

This clonotype came up a few times. This chain connects TRBV5-1 to TRBJ2-2; 10 bases line up with TRBD1. The V gene end was trimmed by 4 bases and the J gene end by 6 bases; junction bases not matched to a gene: 3. Germline V gene lookup returns CDR1 SGHRS and CDR2 YFSETQ. The CDR3 is 14 amino acids. CDR3 protein: CASSGGTGAGELFF. CDR3 in DNA: TGCGCCAGCAGCGGCGGGACAGGGGCCGGGGAGCTGTTTTTT.

This clonotype occurred a few times. This sequence joins TRBV5-1 and TRBJ1-4, with D hard to call. There are 14 residues in the CDR3. The V gene's germline CDR1 is SGHRS and CDR2 YFSETQ. V was cut by 0 bases and J by 5 bases, with 8 bases left in between. The CDR3 reads CASSLGNPNEKLFF. CDR3 DNA: TGCGCCAGCAGCTTGGGCAATCCCAATGAAAAACTGTTTTTT. Full variable domain (missing parts from reference TRBV5-1 and TRBJ1-4): KAGVTQTPRYLIKTRGQQVTLSCSPISGHRSVSWYQQTPGQGLQFLFEYFSETQRNKGNFPGRFSGRQFSNSRSEMNVSTLELGDSALYLCASSLGNPNEKLFFGSGTQLSVL.

The rearrangement links TRBV4-2 to TRBJ2-5; TRBD2 matches 8 bases. J gave up 5 bases and V 1 base, and 12 bases lay outside the gene matches. CDR3 length: 17 amino acids. The V gene's germline CDR1 is LGHNA and CDR2 YNFKEQ. The CDR3 region is CASSQGVRIGGGETQYF. CDR3 DNA: TGTGCCAGCAGCCAAGGCGTCCGGATCGGGGGGGGCGAGACCCAGTACTTC.

This chain uses TRBV4-3 with TRBJ2-1; TRBD1 aligns across 9 bases. This CDR3 region has 16 residues. The germline V gene has CDR1 LGHNA and CDR2 YSLEER. V lost 4 bases, J lost 8 bases, and 12 bases stayed unmatched. CDR3 residues: CASSPTRGQGFDEQFF. CDR3 sequence (DNA): TGCGCCAGCAGCCCGACGAGAGGACAGGGGTTCGATGAGCAGTTCTTC.

A few counts support this clonotype. This CDR3 is CASSPRQGTGGELFF. In nucleotides, the CDR3 is TGTGCCAGCTCACCACGACAGGGGACCGGCGGGGAGCTGTTTTTT. The chain uses TRBV18 and TRBJ2-2; TRBD1 aligns across 8 bases. V shed 1 base, J shed 7 bases, and the junction held 5 bases outside the gene matches. From germline, CDR1 is KGHSH and CDR2 LQKENI. The CDR3 has 15 amino acids.

The V gene is TRBV7-2, the J gene TRBJ1-2; a weak D match, TRBD1 (5 bases). This CDR3 contains 14 residues. Trimming pared 1 base from V and 4 bases from J, leaving 10 bases between. CDR1 is SGHTA and CDR2 is FQGNSA in the germline V gene. The CDR3 here is CASSLGWQGYGYTF. Written as DNA, the CDR3 is TGTGCCAGCAGCTTAGGGTGGCAGGGCTATGGCTACACCTTC.

The table lists this clonotype with a count of one. This chain uses TRBV6-6 with TRBJ2-7; 7 nucleotides agree with TRBD1. Germline V CDR1 and CDR2: MNHNY, SVGAGI (reference sequence). This CDR3 is 12 amino acids long. V shed 6 bases, J shed 6 bases, and the junction held 5 bases outside the gene matches. As DNA, the CDR3 is TGTGCCAGCAGGAACAGGGGTATCGAGCAGTACGTC. Translation: CASRNRGIEQYV.

This chain links TRBV12-3 or TRBV12-4 with TRBJ2-2, with D maybe TRBD1 (5 bases). The CDR3 runs 11 residues. Trimming stripped 6 bases from V and 6 bases from J, with 5 bases between. CDR3 sequence: CASSRAGELFF. CDR3 DNA sequence: TGTGCCAGCAGCAGGGCCGGGGAGCTGTTTTTT.

A few counts support this clonotype. The chain is built from TRBV14 and TRBJ2-4, with D tentatively TRBD2 (5 bases). From germline, CDR1 is SGHDN and CDR2 FVKESK. V was trimmed by 1 base and J by 5 bases, leaving 9 bases between them. The CDR3 covers 14 residues. CDR3 nucleotide sequence: TGTGCCAGCAGCCAAGCGTTAGCGCAAAACATTCAGTACTTC. This translates into CASSQALAQNIQYF.

In this sample, this clonotype turned up a few times. The V and J genes are TRBV7-9 and TRBJ2-5; perhaps TRBD1 as D (5 bases). Germline V gives CDR1 SEHNR, CDR2 FQNEAQ (reference sequence). This CDR3 region has 14 residues. Trimming pared 7 bases from V and 0 bases from J, leaving 12 bases between. Here the CDR3 DNA reads TGTGCCAGCATCCGCTCAGGGAACCAAGAGACCCAGTACTTC. It specifies CASIRSGNQETQYF.

This clonotype has only a few counts. The chain couples TRBV6-6 to TRBJ2-6, with D possibly being TRBD2 (7 bases). V was trimmed by 6 bases and J by 3 bases, leaving 15 bases between them. In germline, CDR1 is MNHNY, CDR2 SVGAGI (reference sequence). This CDR3 is 16 amino acids long. CDR3 amino acids: CASRIGGAGGANVLTF. The CDR3 DNA is TGTGCCAGCAGGATAGGGGGGGCTGGTGGGGCCAACGTCCTGACTTTC.

This clonotype has more than one count but fewer than ten. This chain uses TRBV19 with TRBJ2-5, with D hard to call. CDR1 is LNHDA, CDR2 SQIVND, per germline (reference sequence). The CDR3 is 10 amino acids. V lost 9 bases and J lost 10, with 12 bases in between. CDR3 nucleotides: TGTGCCAGACCCTTTGAAGGCCAGTACTTC. This codes for CARPFEGQYF.

This chain joins TRBV9 and TRBJ2-3, with 9 bases fitting TRBD1. With V trimmed by 4 bases and J by 1 base, 4 bases remained unmatched. This CDR3 is 15 amino acids long. Germline values: CDR1 SGDLS, CDR2 YYNGEE. CDR3 residues: CASSQTGGGTDTQYF. The CDR3 DNA reads as TGTGCCAGCAGCCAGACAGGGGGTGGCACAGATACGCAGTATTTT.

This clonotype has just a few counts. The chain uses TRBV7-9 and TRBJ2-3, with a possible D match to TRBD2 (6 bases). V was shortened by 6 bases and J by 3 bases, with 10 bases between the two germline ends. The CDR3 is 13 amino acids. Germline V gives CDR1 SEHNR, CDR2 FQNEAQ (reference sequence). CDR3 sequence reads: CASRRDRTDTQYF. The CDR3 nucleotides read TGTGCCAGCAGGCGGGACCGTACAGATACGCAGTATTTT.

J is TRBJ1-1 and V is TRBV9, with TRBD1 matching over 7 bases. Losses at the gene ends were 2 bases for V and 2 bases for J; bases not matched to a gene: 18. The CDR3 contains 19 residues. Germline-derived CDR1 and CDR2 are SGDLS and YYNGEE. CDR3: CASSVGTYGTASSNTEAFF. Here the CDR3 DNA reads TGTGCCAGCAGCGTGGGAACCTACGGGACAGCCTCTAGTAACACTGAAGCTTTCTTT.

This clonotype was found a few times. The chain has TRBV7-9 and TRBJ1-1, with unresolved D. This CDR3 comprises 12 residues. V lost 2 bases to trimming and J lost 8 bases, with 9 bases between them. Germline V lookup: CDR1 SEHNR, CDR2 FQNEAQ (reference sequence). The CDR3 protein is CASSLYLTEAFF. Written as DNA, the CDR3 is TGTGCCAGCAGCTTATATTTGACAGAAGCTTTCTTT.

Only a few counts were recorded for this clonotype. The V gene is TRBV25-1, the J gene TRBJ2-1, with 9 bases matching TRBD2. This CDR3 has 16 amino acids. Germline assignment: CDR1 MGHDK and CDR2 SYGVNS. Unmatched junction bases numbered 5, after V lost 1 base and J lost 4 bases. CDR3 sequence (DNA): TGTGCCAGCAGTGAATGGGGCAGCGGGGGGTACAATGAGCAGTTCTTC. This codes for CASSEWGSGGYNEQFF. The complete variable domain, with remaining parts taken from reference TRBV25-1 and TRBJ2-1, reads EADIYQTPRYLVIGTGKKITLECSQTMGHDKMYWYQQDPGMELHLIHYSYGVNSTEKGDLSSESTVSRIRTEHFPLTLESARPSHTSQYLCASSEWGSGGYNEQFFGPGTRLTVL.

The chain has TRBV20-1 and TRBJ2-5; the match to TRBD2 covers 9 bases. With 6 bases clipped from V and 9 bases from J, the junction kept 17 bases outside the gene matches. Germline lookup yields CDR1 DFQATT and CDR2 SNEGSKA (reference sequence). The CDR3 extends over 15 amino acids. The CDR3 DNA is TGCAGTGCCCCTCCCGAGGGTAGCGGGGGCGGGGCCCAGTACTTC. Translation: CSAPPEGSGGGAQYF.

The rearrangement joins TRBV20-1 to TRBJ2-7; D not resolved. Germline assignment: CDR1 DFQATT and CDR2 SNEGSKA (reference sequence). This CDR3 spans 12 amino acids. V lost 2 bases, J lost 3 bases, and 8 bases lay in between. CDR3 protein: CSARSASYEQYF. For the CDR3, the DNA is TGCAGTGCTAGATCGGCTAGCTACGAGCAGTACTTC.

V is TRBV5-1 and J is TRBJ2-5; TRBD1 might be the D (6 bases). Trimming stripped 5 bases from V and 5 bases from J, with 13 bases between. The CDR3 sequence is 13 residues long. Germline V gene lookup returns CDR1 SGHRS and CDR2 YFSETQ. CDR3 sequence reads: CASRAGARETQYF. As DNA, the CDR3 is TGCGCCAGCAGGGCAGGGGCACGGGAGACCCAGTACTTC.

The V and J genes are TRBV5-4 and TRBJ2-1, with D possibly being TRBD1 (5 bases). The CDR3 is 15 amino acids. V dropped 0 bases and J dropped 0 bases, with 7 bases sitting between them. Germline V gives CDR1 SGHNT, CDR2 YYREEE (reference sequence). CDR3 sequence (DNA): TGTGCCAGCAGCTTGGCGACAGCCTCCTACAATGAGCAGTTCTTC. Protein product: CASSLATASYNEQFF.

This clonotype appeared a single time. The rearrangement links TRBV5-1 to TRBJ1-4; D might be TRBD1 (5 bases). This CDR3 is built from 16 residues. Trimming pared 3 bases from V and 0 bases from J, leaving 12 bases between. Germline V gene sequence: CDR1 SGHRS, CDR2 YFSETQ. CDR3 coding DNA: TGCGCCAGCAGCTACACCGGGGCAGCAACTAATGAAAAACTGTTTTTT. It yields the protein CASSYTGAATNEKLFF.

Many counts were recorded for this clonotype. The V gene is TRBV11-2, the J gene TRBJ2-1, with 7 bases identical to TRBD2. Germline V CDR1 and CDR2: SGHAT, FQNNGV. This CDR3 has 22 residues. V was pared by 1 base and J by 4 bases, with 25 bases of the junction left unmatched. CDR3 protein: CASSLGFKRWTSGPPEYNEQFF. The CDR3 DNA reads TGTGCCAGCAGCTTAGGCTTTAAGAGGTGGACTAGTGGCCCCCCGGAATACAATGAGCAGTTCTTC.

The table lists this clonotype with a few counts. The CDR3 region is CARIDRGSSYEQYF. In DNA, the CDR3 is TGTGCCAGAATCGACAGGGGAAGCTCCTACGAGCAGTACTTC. The genes are TRBV6-4 and TRBJ2-7; 8 bases line up with TRBD1. The CDR3 totals 14 residues. Germline CDR1 is MRHNA and CDR2 is SNTAGT. V dropped 9 bases and J dropped 0; count of bases not matched to a gene: 7.

The V gene is TRBV10-3, the J gene TRBJ2-7, with TRBD1 matching over 9 bases. V was clipped by 4 bases and J by 2 bases; unmatched bases: 9. CDR1 is ENHRY and CDR2 is SYGVKD in the germline V gene. The CDR3 has 16 residues. The CDR3 DNA reads TGTGCCATCAGTGCTCGTCTTGGGACAGGGCCCTACGAGCAGTACTTC. Its translation: CAISARLGTGPYEQYF.

This clonotype was counted between two and nine times. The chain combines TRBV30 with TRBJ2-7, with no clear D. CDR1 GTSNPN and CDR2 SVGIG come from the germline V gene (reference sequence). The V gene lost 2 bases and the J gene lost 4 bases, with 9 bases spanning the gap. The CDR3 covers 12 residues. The CDR3, as DNA: TGTGCCTGGAGTAGCGCCCTATACGAGCAGTACTTC. It encodes CAWSSALYEQYF.

This clonotype was counted between two and nine times. V and J are TRBV11-2 and TRBJ2-3, with TRBD1 identical over 7 bases. The CDR3 length is 15 residues. J lost 2 bases, V lost 5 bases, and 7 bases had no gene match. Germline CDR1 is SGHAT and CDR2 is FQNNGV. This CDR3 reads CASSPRGTATDTQYF. The CDR3 DNA reads TGTGCCAGCAGCCCGAGGGGGACAGCCACAGATACGCAGTATTTT.